Shown below are 5 T cell receptor beta chains from a single sample sequenced in a study of cytomegalovirus exposure and HLA in healthy donors (dated by TCRdb to about 2017). The library was built by means of the immunoSEQ multiplex PCR assay. For the multiplex PCR, a mixture combining 60 forward primers for TCR Vbeta segments and 13 reverse primers for TCR Jbeta segments was used. TCRdb limited this immuneACCESS table to in-frame rearrangements with V and J called. A share of clones is missing; checked studies link under half to unresolved V genes, and the rest is unexplained. The sample table records approximately 150,000 clones; about 80% of these occur just once. The ten largest make up less than 1.2% of the sample. The specimen was PBMCs. All receptors come from a woman aged 40 to 50 in good health and CMV-seronegative.

The rearrangement uses TRBV18 and TRBJ1-2; maybe TRBD1 (6 bases). The CDR3 extends over 14 amino acids. The ends were cut back, 2 bases at V and 2 bases at J, with 9 bases in the middle. CDR1 and CDR2 (germline): KGHSH, LQKENI. Here the CDR3 reads CASSPGGANYGYTF. As DNA, the CDR3 is TGTGCCAGCTCACCAGGGGGGGCGAACTATGGCTACACCTTC.

The rearrangement links TRBV18 to TRBJ2-7; 9 positions agree with TRBD1. V was pared by 0 bases and J by 6 bases, with 9 bases of the junction left unmatched. The germline V gene has CDR1 KGHSH and CDR2 LQKENI. The CDR3 loop spans 16 amino acids. This CDR3 reads CASSPPVRTGVGEQYF. In nucleotides, the CDR3 is TGTGCCAGCTCACCACCGGTCCGGACAGGGGTGGGCGAGCAGTACTTC.

The chain joins TRBV6-6 to TRBJ2-5, with D possibly TRBD1 on 6 matching bases. This CDR3 is 15 amino acids long. V lost 2 bases to trimming and J lost 4 bases, with 14 bases between them. Germline values: CDR1 MNHNY, CDR2 SVGAGI (reference sequence). CDR3 DNA sequence: TGTGCCAGCAGTTACAGGGGGTTGGATGGAGAGACCCAGTACTTC. Protein product: CASSYRGLDGETQYF.

The chain joins TRBV30 to TRBJ2-7; TRBD1 might be the D (5 bases). The CDR3 is 12 amino acids. Germline V gene lookup returns CDR1 GTSNPN and CDR2 SVGIG (reference sequence). V lost 0 bases and J lost 6, with 9 bases in between. The CDR3 DNA reads as TGTGCCTGGAGTGTAAGCCAGGGCGAGCAGTACTTC. Protein product: CAWSVSQGEQYF.

The rearrangement uses TRBV27 and TRBJ2-7; TRBD2 is a possible D gene (6 bases). Trimming stripped 2 bases from V and 5 bases from J, with 13 bases between. This CDR3 has 14 amino acids. Germline CDR1 reads MNHEY; CDR2 reads SMNVEV (reference sequence). CDR3 sequence reads: CASSLGTFLDEQYF. DNA for the CDR3: TGTGCCAGCAGTTTAGGGACTTTCTTGGACGAGCAGTACTTC.